These 9 T cell receptor beta chains originate from one sample sequenced in a study of T-cell memory formation after mild COVID-19. TCRdb fed the 5' RACE reads into MiXCR, producing one record per CDR3 protein. The sample holds roughly 150,000 distinct CDR3 sequences, around 13% seen once. Sequencing was carried out using PBMCs or a T cell subset sorted from them (not recorded which). These receptors all come from an adult woman who had mild COVID-19 (a few samples of this study predate the infection). Cell type and time point are not known.

The chain links TRBV7-2 to TRBJ2-7, with 12 bases identical to TRBD2. Germline-derived CDR1 and CDR2 are SGHTA and FQGNSA. Losses at the gene ends were 5 bases for V and 3 bases for J; bases not matched to a gene: 8. CDR3 length: 16 amino acids. The CDR3 sequence: CASSPTGTSGLYEQYF. In nucleotides, the CDR3 is TGTGCCAGCAGCCCGACCGGGACTAGCGGGCTCTACGAGCAGTACTTC.

The chain uses TRBV24-1 and TRBJ1-1; D might be TRBD1 (5 bases). The germline V and J ends were trimmed by 5 bases and 5 bases, with 8 bases remaining between them. The CDR3 loop spans 12 amino acids. Looked up from germline, CDR1 is KGHDR and CDR2 is SFDVKD. CDR3 nucleotides: TGTGCCACCAGTGCAGGGCGGACTGAAGCTTTCTTT. This codes for CATSAGRTEAFF.

This clonotype was observed many times. This chain joins TRBV4-1 and TRBJ2-7; D ambiguous. The germline V gene has CDR1 MGHRA and CDR2 YSYEKL. The CDR3 has 14 residues. V was clipped by 0 bases and J by 5 bases, with 11 bases between them. CDR3 protein: CASSQEGQGHEQYF. The CDR3 DNA reads TGCGCCAGCAGCCAAGAAGGCCAAGGCCACGAGCAGTACTTC.

This clonotype turned up a few times. The chain employs TRBV5-1 and TRBJ2-1; TRBD2 matches 10 bases. With 7 bases clipped from V and 9 bases from J, the junction kept 4 bases outside the gene matches. From germline, CDR1 is SGHRS and CDR2 YFSETQ. The CDR3 runs 12 residues. The CDR3 DNA sequence: TGCGCCAGCGCTAGCGGGAGAGGTGAGCAGTTCTTC. This codes for CASASGRGEQFF.

This clonotype was counted between two and nine times. This rearrangement joins TRBV12-3 or TRBV12-4 to TRBJ1-1; D might be TRBD1 (6 bases). The CDR3 length is 15 residues. The V end was cut by 7 bases, the J end by 1 base, with 16 bases between. The CDR3 protein is CASNPNQGSNTEAFF. CDR3 DNA: TGTGCCAGCAATCCCAACCAGGGGTCGAACACTGAAGCTTTCTTT.

The V call is TRBV2, the J call TRBJ2-3; the D gene is possibly TRBD1 (5 bases). The V and J ends lost 1 base and 6 bases respectively, with 11 bases between them. Germline V gene lookup returns CDR1 SNHLY and CDR2 FYNNEI. The CDR3 is 14 residues long. CDR3 nucleotides: TGTGCCAGCAGTGAAGGGGGCCTGCAGGATACGCAGTATTTT. Its protein product is CASSEGGLQDTQYF.

The V gene is TRBV2, the J gene TRBJ2-2; the D is unclear. The CDR3 totals 12 residues. The V gene's germline CDR1 is SNHLY and CDR2 FYNNEI. Trimming left V 8 bases short and J 7 bases short, with 11 bases between. CDR3 residues: CASHMGGGELFF. In nucleotides, the CDR3 is TGTGCCAGCCATATGGGTGGCGGGGAGCTGTTTTTT.

This clonotype has just a few counts. V is TRBV24-1 and J is TRBJ2-1; TRBD1 agrees at 9 bases. The length of the CDR3 is 15 residues. Germline-derived CDR1 and CDR2 are KGHDR and SFDVKD. V lost 4 bases to trimming and J lost 8 bases; unmatched junction nucleotides: 8. CDR3 coding DNA: TGTGCCACCAGTGACGCACAGGGGGCCATGGATGAGCAGTTCTTC. Protein product: CATSDAQGAMDEQFF.

This clonotype was seen a handful of times. The chain carries TRBV5-1 and TRBJ2-7; the D gene is possibly TRBD2 (5 bases). The germline V gene has CDR1 SGHRS and CDR2 YFSETQ. This CDR3 contains 16 residues. V was shortened by 4 bases and J by 2 bases, with 19 bases between the two germline ends. Written as DNA, the CDR3 is TGCGCCAGCAGCCAAGACGGGAATTTCATCGCCTACGAGCAGTACTTC. Amino acids: CASSQDGNFIAYEQYF.